The 30 T cell receptor beta chains below come from one sample, sequenced in a study of blood T cells in healthy people across ages. Sample-barcoded 5' priming and a J-beta primer mix drove a second PCR of about 6 to 12 cycles. TCRdb redid the calling of the 5' RACE reads with MiXCR, one entry per CDR3 protein. The table has around 1,900,000 distinct CDR3 sequences, about 39% seen once. Sequenced material: blood. These TCRs come from a human donor in good health.

This chain links TRBV5-5 with TRBJ2-7; 7 bases map to TRBD1. With 7 bases clipped from V and 5 bases from J, the junction kept 12 bases outside the gene matches. The CDR3 loop spans 14 amino acids. Germline loops: CDR1 SGHKS, CDR2 YYEKEE (reference sequence). The CDR3 sequence: CASGPRQGIHEQYF. The CDR3 region has the DNA TGTGCCAGCGGCCCCCGACAGGGAATACACGAGCAGTACTTC. Full variable domain (remainder filled in from reference TRBV5-5 and TRBJ2-7): DAGVTQSPTHLIKTRGQQVTLRCSPISGHKSVSWYQQVLGQGPQFIFQYYEKEERGRGNFPDRFSARQFPNYSSELNVNALLLGDSALYLCASGPRQGIHEQYFGPGTRLTVT.

This clonotype was observed a handful of times. This chain uses TRBV6-2 or TRBV6-3 with TRBJ1-5; 7 nucleotides match TRBD1. J was trimmed by 4 bases and V by 6 bases; bases with no gene match: 9. This CDR3 has 15 amino acids. Germline V gene data show CDR1 as MNHEY and CDR2 as SVGEGT. CDR3 bases: TGTGCCAGCAGAGCCCGGGACAGCTTAAATCAGCCCCAGCATTTT. Protein product: CASRARDSLNQPQHF.

This chain uses TRBV7-6 with TRBJ2-3; 15 positions match TRBD2. V lost 4 bases to trimming and J lost 11 bases; unmatched junction nucleotides: 13. The CDR3 has 17 residues. Germline V gene data show CDR1 as SGHVS and CDR2 as FNYEAQ. CDR3 bases: TGTGCCAGCAGCTCCACTGCCGGGACTAGCGGGGGGAGGAGGCAGTATTTT. Translated, it gives CASSSTAGTSGGRRQYF.

This clonotype was observed a handful of times. The chain combines TRBV7-2 with TRBJ2-6; a possible D gene is TRBD1 (5 bases). Looked up from germline, CDR1 is SGHTA and CDR2 is FQGNSA. The ends were cut back, 6 bases at V and 0 bases at J, with 18 bases in the middle. The CDR3 contains 18 residues. CDR3 sequence (DNA): TGTGCCAGCAGTTCTAGGACATTAGGAAGCTCTGGGGCCAACGTCCTGACTTTC. This gives the protein CASSSRTLGSSGANVLTF.

The sample holds one count of this clonotype. A read error may produce the germline difference seen at one junction end. This rearrangement joins TRBV7-9 to TRBJ2-7; no reliable D call. The CDR3 is 17 residues long. In germline, CDR1 is SEHNR, CDR2 FQNEAQ (reference sequence). CDR3 sequence (DNA): TGTGCCAGCAGCCCTGGCCTCCAGGTCTCACGCTCCTACGGGCAGTACTTC. This sequence encodes CASSPGLQVSRSYGQYF.

The rearrangement joins TRBV7-2 to TRBJ1-2; 10 positions agree with TRBD1. The CDR3 has 17 amino acids. Per germline, CDR1 SGHTA and CDR2 FQGNSA. Trimming at V came to 1 base and at J to 3 bases, leaving 8 bases not matched to a gene. The DNA of the CDR3 is TGTGCCAGCAGCTTAGGAGCCCCGGGACAGGGGTACTATGGCTACACCTTC. This translates into CASSLGAPGQGYYGYTF. Variable domain in full (rest from reference TRBV7-2 and TRBJ1-2): GAGVSQSPSNKVTEKGKDVELRCDPISGHTALYWYRQSLGQGLEFLIYFQGNSAPDKSGLPSDRFSAERTGGSVSTLTIQRTQQEDSAVYLCASSLGAPGQGYYGYTFGSGTRLTVV.

This clonotype was picked up a small number of times. The chain couples TRBV10-3 to TRBJ1-3, with 9 positions matching TRBD1. CDR1 and CDR2 (germline): ENHRY, SYGVKD. CDR3 length: 13 residues. Unmatched junction bases numbered 4, after V lost 11 bases and J lost 2 bases. CDR3 in DNA: TGTGCCGCACAGGGGGCACCTGGAAACACCATATATTTT. Translating gives CAAQGAPGNTIYF.

About this clonotype itself: The junction differs from germline at one of its ends, possibly a read error. The J gene is TRBJ2-5, the V gene TRBV28; TRBD1 matches at 7 bases. Germline loops: CDR1 MDHEN, CDR2 SYDVKM. This CDR3 is 14 amino acids long. As DNA, the CDR3 is TGTGCCGGCAGGGAGACAGGGATTTGGGAGACCCAGTACTTC. Amino acids: CAGRETGIWETQYF.

This clonotype came up a few times. The chain joins TRBV6-6 to TRBJ2-2; 7 bases align to TRBD2. Germline V gene lookup returns CDR1 MNHNY and CDR2 SVGAGI (reference sequence). The CDR3 covers 16 residues. The trim removed 5 bases at V and 4 bases at J, leaving 10 bases unmatched. CDR3 bases: TGTGCCAGCAGTCAGCGGGACGGAAGTTCCACCGGGGAGCTGTTTTTT. The encoded protein is CASSQRDGSSTGELFF.

This sequence joins TRBV9 and TRBJ2-2; perhaps TRBD1 as D (5 bases). CDR3 length: 16 residues. Deletions cut 0 bases from V and 2 bases from J, with 11 bases between. Germline CDR1 and CDR2: SGDLS and YYNGEE. This CDR3 is CASSVVSGANTGELFF. The DNA of the CDR3 is TGTGCCAGCAGCGTAGTAAGTGGGGCTAACACCGGGGAGCTGTTTTTT. Based on the CDR3 plus reference TRBV9 and TRBJ2-2, the full variable domain is DSGVTQTPKHLITATGQRVTLRCSPRSGDLSVYWYQQSLDQGLQFLIQYYNGEERAKGNILERFSAQQFPDLHSELNLSSLELGDSALYFCASSVVSGANTGELFFGEGSRLTVL.

V usage is TRBV9 and J usage is TRBJ2-3, with TRBD2 identical over 13 bases. CDR1 and CDR2 from the germline V gene are SGDLS and YYNGEE. CDR3 length: 15 residues. V was clipped by 3 bases and J by 7 bases; unmatched bases: 5. This CDR3 is CASSAGLAGLNTQYF. The CDR3 DNA follows: TGTGCCAGCAGCGCGGGACTAGCGGGGTTAAATACGCAGTATTTT.

The V gene is TRBV9, the J gene TRBJ2-3, with 8 bases fitting TRBD2. The germline V gene has CDR1 SGDLS and CDR2 YYNGEE. Losses at the gene ends were 0 bases for V and 0 bases for J; bases not matched to a gene: 3. The CDR3 extends over 16 amino acids. CDR3 nucleotides: TGTGCCAGCAGCGTAGAAGCGGGGGATAGCACAGATACGCAGTATTTT. This gives the protein CASSVEAGDSTDTQYF. Together with reference TRBV9 and TRBJ2-3, the CDR3 gives the full variable domain: DSGVTQTPKHLITATGQRVTLRCSPRSGDLSVYWYQQSLDQGLQFLIQYYNGEERAKGNILERFSAQQFPDLHSELNLSSLELGDSALYFCASSVEAGDSTDTQYFGPGTRLTVL.

This clonotype was seen more than once but under ten times. This chain joins TRBV12-3 or TRBV12-4 and TRBJ2-5; TRBD2 aligns across 10 bases. V lost 1 base and J lost 11; bases outside the gene matches: 7. The CDR3 totals 14 residues. CDR3 residues: CASSLGSSGGEQYF. The CDR3 DNA sequence: TGTGCCAGCAGTTTAGGGTCTAGCGGGGGTGAGCAGTACTTC.

This clonotype was detected a few times. The gene calls are TRBV29-1 and TRBJ1-2, with TRBD1 as a possible D gene (5 bases). Trimming stripped 3 bases from V and 5 bases from J, with 16 bases between. CDR3 size: 14 residues. Germline CDR1 and CDR2: SQVTM and ANQGSEA. The CDR3 DNA sequence: TGCAGCGTTGATCGAGACAGCCGATCATATGGCTACACCTTC. The encoded protein is CSVDRDSRSYGYTF.

This clonotype was counted only a few times. The V and J genes are TRBV13 and TRBJ2-4, with 9 bases matching TRBD2. The germline CDR1 and CDR2 sequences are PRHDT and FYEKMQ (reference sequence). The CDR3 length is 17 residues. J was trimmed by 2 bases and V by 0 bases; bases with no gene match: 5. Written as DNA, the CDR3 is TGTGCCAGCAGCTTAGGGCGGGGGGGGTTGACCAAAAACATTCAGTACTTC. Protein: CASSLGRGGLTKNIQYF.

The chain links TRBV20-1 to TRBJ1-6, with 9 bases that match TRBD1. Germline assignment: CDR1 DFQATT and CDR2 SNEGSKA (reference sequence). The CDR3 length is 14 residues. V trimming: 5 bases; J trimming: 10 bases; junction bases outside the gene matches: 9. The chain's CDR3 is CSAPGGTGRSPLHF. The CDR3 nucleotides read TGCAGTGCTCCCGGAGGGACAGGGAGATCACCCCTCCACTTT.

This clonotype has just a few counts. The genes are TRBV29-1 and TRBJ2-7; 11 nucleotides agree with TRBD1. The J segment lost 4 bases and the V segment lost 0 bases, leaving 2 bases of the junction unmatched. This CDR3 spans 14 amino acids. The germline V gene encodes CDR1 SQVTM and CDR2 ANQGSEA. The CDR3 loop reads CSVEDRDRGYEQYF. The CDR3 DNA reads TGCAGCGTTGAAGATCGGGACAGGGGGTACGAGCAGTACTTC.

There are a few counts of this clonotype. The chain couples TRBV5-1 to TRBJ1-6, with a weak D call TRBD1 (5 bases). V lost 1 base to trimming and J lost 7 bases, with 18 bases between them. This CDR3 spans 17 amino acids. Germline V gene lookup returns CDR1 SGHRS and CDR2 YFSETQ. CDR3 protein: CASSLIQGLAGNSPLHF. The CDR3 region has the DNA TGCGCCAGCAGCTTGATCCAGGGACTTGCGGGAAATTCACCCCTCCACTTT. The full variable domain, rest sourced from reference TRBV5-1 and TRBJ1-6, is KAGVTQTPRYLIKTRGQQVTLSCSPISGHRSVSWYQQTPGQGLQFLFEYFSETQRNKGNFPGRFSGRQFSNSRSEMNVSTLELGDSALYLCASSLIQGLAGNSPLHFGNGTRLTVT.

This clonotype occurred once. The chain joins TRBV7-9 to TRBJ1-3; D is uncertain. Germline CDR1 and CDR2: SEHNR and FQNEAQ (reference sequence). This CDR3 contains 16 residues. V was shortened by 5 bases and J by 0 bases, with 14 bases between the two germline ends. This chain's CDR3 is CASSPSDGSSGNTIYF. CDR3 bases: TGTGCCAGCAGCCCTTCGGACGGTAGCTCTGGAAACACCATATATTTT.

The V and J genes are TRBV7-8 and TRBJ2-4, with D perhaps assigned TRBD1 or TRBD2 (5 bases each). This CDR3 is built from 13 residues. V was shortened by 5 bases and J by 6 bases, with 11 bases between the two germline ends. The germline CDR1 and CDR2 sequences are SGHVS and FQNEAQ. CDR3 sequence (DNA): TGTGCCAGCAGCATAGGGACGGGAAACATTCAGTACTTC. Residues: CASSIGTGNIQYF.

This sequence joins TRBV28 and TRBJ1-1; 7 bases line up with TRBD1. After removal of 5 bases from V and 4 bases from J, the junction contained 10 bases not matched to a gene. This CDR3 has 15 amino acids. Germline assignment: CDR1 MDHEN and CDR2 SYDVKM. The CDR3 DNA reads as TGTGCCAGCAGTCCCCCGACAGGGTATGGCACTGAAGCTTTCTTT. This codes for CASSPPTGYGTEAFF.

The genes are TRBV2 and TRBJ2-2; D gene ambiguous. V gave up 5 bases and J gave up 6 bases, with 7 bases separating them. Germline assignment: CDR1 SNHLY and CDR2 FYNNEI. The CDR3 has 12 residues. The chain's CDR3 is CASSLNPGELFF. The CDR3 bases are TGTGCCAGCAGTCTTAATCCCGGGGAGCTGTTTTTT.

This chain uses TRBV3-1 with TRBJ2-7; no definite D call. CDR1 is LGHDT, CDR2 YNNKEL, per germline (reference sequence). This CDR3 region has 15 residues. Trimming removed 0 bases from V and 0 bases from J, with 9 bases in between. CDR3 region: CASSQEGRNSYEQYF. The CDR3 DNA is TGTGCCAGCAGCCAAGAAGGACGGAACTCCTACGAGCAGTACTTC.

The chain couples TRBV20-1 to TRBJ1-2; possible D gene TRBD1, 5 bases. Germline lookup yields CDR1 DFQATT and CDR2 SNEGSKA (reference sequence). V lost 4 bases and J 3 bases, leaving 15 bases between the germline ends. The length of the CDR3 is 14 residues. CDR3 loop: CSAKTERGDYGYTF. CDR3 nucleotide sequence: TGCAGTGCTAAGACCGAGAGGGGTGACTATGGCTACACCTTC.

The chain is built from TRBV7-8 and TRBJ2-7; the D gene is possibly TRBD1 (6 bases). The V gene's germline CDR1 is SGHVS and CDR2 FQNEAQ. V lost 5 bases and J lost 1, with 12 bases in between. This CDR3 has 14 amino acids. The CDR3 DNA is TGTGCCAGCAGCACACAGGGTTGGTCCTACGAGCAGTACTTC. Translation gives CASSTQGWSYEQYF.

The table lists this clonotype with a few counts. J is TRBJ2-5 and V is TRBV10-3, with D perhaps TRBD1 (6 bases). Trimming removed 0 bases at V and 5 bases at J, with 13 bases between. Per the germline V gene, CDR1 is ENHRY and CDR2 is SYGVKD. The CDR3 consists of 15 residues. The DNA of the CDR3 is TGTGCCATCAGTGAGTCGACAGGTCCGGGGGAGACCCAGTACTTC. Protein sequence: CAISESTGPGETQYF.

The V call is TRBV4-1, the J call TRBJ2-1, with 15 bases fitting TRBD2. From germline, CDR1 is MGHRA and CDR2 YSYEKL. This CDR3 spans 19 amino acids. Trimming took 4 bases from V and 3 from J; bases not matched to a gene: 10. CDR3 coding DNA: TGCGCCAGCAGCCCGATTCCCGGGACTAGCGGGGGGATCTACAATGAGCAGTTCTTC. It is translated as CASSPIPGTSGGIYNEQFF.

The chain employs TRBV6-5 and TRBJ1-1, with a possible D match to TRBD1 (5 bases). Germline loops: CDR1 MNHEY, CDR2 SVGAGI. The CDR3 totals 15 residues. The V end was cut by 2 bases, the J end by 0 bases, with 10 bases between. In DNA form, the CDR3 reads TGTGCCAGCAGTTACCGGGGACCGCTGAACACTGAAGCTTTCTTT. Translated: CASSYRGPLNTEAFF.

In this sample, this clonotype turned up a few times. Germline and junction disagree at one end, which may indicate a read error. The V gene is TRBV7-2, the J gene TRBJ2-5, with TRBD1 identical over 7 bases. Germline assignment: CDR1 SGHTA and CDR2 FQGNSA. This CDR3 has 16 amino acids. The CDR3 DNA reads TGTGCCGGCAGCTACATACCCGCAGGGGGCCAAGAGACCCAGTACTTC. It is translated as CAGSYIPAGGQETQYF.

This clonotype was seen more than once but under ten times. The J gene is TRBJ2-1, the V gene TRBV20-1; perhaps TRBD2 as D (6 bases). This CDR3 has 14 residues. Germline lookup yields CDR1 DFQATT and CDR2 SNEGSKA (reference sequence). The ends were cut back, 6 bases at V and 6 bases at J, with 18 bases in the middle. The CDR3 DNA reads TGCAGTGCGCCCGTCGGGGGAGGCAGCAATGAGCAGTTCTTC. This sequence encodes CSAPVGGGSNEQFF.